The present T cell receptor beta chain was sequenced within a study of CXCR3-negative and CXCR3-positive naive CD8 T cells (dated by TCRdb to the late 2010s). With respect to the entire study: In total, about 130 million TRB reads were obtained, or roughly 1.5 +/- 0.3 million reads per library. The diversity and physicochemical repertoire analyses included 11 donors pooled from two independent experiments. Naive subsets from a handful of donors and memory cells from 3 donors were included in the TRBV-TRBJ cluster analysis. The paper's findings and limits, for the study overall: Because surface CD5, which is linked to self-reactivity in mice, was comparable between the naive subsets, TCR interaction strength was also inferred from TRB CDR3 physicochemical properties. Similar TRBV-TRBJ usage was shown by naive CXCR3-negative and CXCR3-positive cells from the same donor, whereas distinct patterns were shown by memory cells. Freshly isolated PBMCs were used for most assays because CXCR3 expression went down partially after cryopreservation. TRB CDR3s from CXCR3-positive naive cells showed higher hydrophobicity (lower Kidera factor 4), lower energy, and higher strength and volume indices than CXCR3-negative naive cells. Both naive subsets had comparably high repertoire diversity, while memory CD8+ T cells had much lower repertoire diversity.

With respect to this clonotype: This clone's antigen is unknown.

Data came from a NextSeq 550. The Human TCR Profiling Kit (MiLaboratory) was used to prepare UMI-labeled 5' RACE TRB cDNA libraries. cDNA synthesis used the entire amount of extracted RNA, and PCR amplification then used the entire amount of cDNA produced. Libraries were prepared in parallel using an identical number of PCR cycles. As for the authors' bioinformatics: About 49,000 +/- 11,000 unique UMI-labeled TRB cDNA molecules per library were extracted with MIGEC and MiXCR, with at least two reads per UMI required. An average of approximately 40,000 +/- 10,000 functional in-frame TRB CDR3 nucleotide clonotypes without stop codons was found per library. After downsampling to 5000 UMI-labeled TRB molecules per sample, diversity metrics, including normalized Shannon-Wiener and Chao1, were computed in VDJtools. VDJtools computed clonotype-size-weighted physicochemical properties of the central five CDR3 residues: interaction energy, strength, volume and Kidera factor 4. The reads underwent TCRdb reprocessing, giving one record for each CDR3 protein sequence and no DNA. What appears here as the V and J calls and clone size reflects TCRdb's work, not the paper's. The sample table includes 130,000 to 150,000 distinct CDR3 sequences. Roughly 0.27% of the sample lies in the top ten.

For every CD8+ T cell subset, fewer than 350,000 cells were flow-sorted straight into RLT lysis buffer, and each subset was sorted in triplicate. To keep memory contaminants out, a stringent definition of naive CD8+ T cells was applied: CD45RO-CCR7+CD27+CD95-. Standard density gradient centrifugation was used to isolate peripheral blood mononuclear cells from buffy coats. A FACSAria III was used to flow-sort naive CD8+ T cells into CXCR3-negative and CXCR3-positive populations. An RNeasy Mini Kit was used to extract total RNA from the sorted cells. From cysteine to phenylalanine, the CDR3 is 15 amino acids long. This entry has no DNA. CDR1 SQVTM and CDR2 ANQGSEA are derived from the germline V gene.

The chain was built from TRBV29-1 and TRBJ2-4; the D gene TCRdb calls, TRBD2, cannot be checked with no DNA. The sequence derives from a human donor in good health. Some clones in this sample may be carry-over from other donors' samples. Sequenced: naive CXCR3+ CD8+ T cells from blood. The sample's cell subset or site, from its label and the paper: CD45RO-CCR7+CD27+CD95- naive CD8+ T cells expressing CXCR3 (TNR3+). CDR3 reads: CSVEMRGGERNIQYF.